The entry that follows covers one TCR beta chain sequence. It has no known antigen specificity. The record has no base qualities; no much larger clone is one base away. TCR beta repertoires were profiled from peripheral blood of some 13 young patients with multiple sclerosis to demonstrate the VDJtools post-analysis software. The patients with multiple sclerosis were children and adolescents between about 6 and 15 years of age. The sample belongs to a study of post-analysis software for immune sequencing data (dated by TCRdb to between 2014 and 2017). About the investigation overall: Relapsing-remitting, secondary progressive and progressive-relapsing multiple sclerosis were recorded as disease courses, and subtype annotation was lacking for some patients. The multiple sclerosis patient repertoires were compared with ten to eleven previously published healthy control repertoires from donors aged roughly 6 to 27 years. A subset of samples was prepared in parallel using single-end sample barcoding, then pooled and co-amplified after Illumina adapter ligation.

What the work shows at the level of the full study, not this receptor alone: The control group was slightly older than the multiple sclerosis patient group. Direct clustering with F measure showed strong co-clustering of samples prepared in the same batch, prompting a batch-effect correction. Significantly higher frequencies in patients than in controls were found for five TRBV segments, including TRBV5-6, TRBV5-1 and TRBV20-1. Normalized Chao1 diversity was significantly lower in multiple sclerosis patients than controls, suggesting substantial peripheral T-cell clonal expansion.

Trimming accounts for 6 bases at V and 0 bases at J, while the number of junction bases matched to no gene is 4. Measured from the cysteine to the phenylalanine, the CDR3 is 15 residues long. The CDR3 DNA has 45 bases and is translated from base 1. Receptors were amplified or captured by PCR. TCRdb names Illumina HiSeq 2500 as the instrument used. Unique molecular identifiers were incorporated into TCR beta cDNA libraries to reduce PCR and sequencing biases. About 500,000 cDNA molecules were obtained for every 1 to 10 million input T cells, so each molecule roughly corresponded to one T cell. Patient libraries were prepared and sequenced with the same protocol used for the earlier healthy control dataset. Samples belonging to the same batch were prepared together, multiplexed and sequenced on a shared HiSeq lane. The study's processing was this. Raw barcoded reads were processed with MIGEC, and single-read molecular identifier groups were discarded before consensus assembly and CDR3 extraction. VDJtools was used for post-analysis of the clonotype tables, with diversity normalized by down-sampling every dataset to the smallest sample size. In repertoire overlap clustering, CDR3 amino acid sequences, but not nucleotide sequences, were matched to correct batch-related cross-sample contamination. TCRdb ran its own pipeline on the public reads, namely fastp trimming at Q25 and MiXCR clone calling, and kept in-frame beta chains. Every distinct CDR3 protein forms one entry, paired with its most common genes and DNA. Clone size and V and J calls follow TCRdb, not the original study. Counted in this sample were about half a million distinct CDR3 sequences; around 40% of them appeared once. Of the sample, about 12% is held by the ten largest clones.

This chain joins TRBV12-3 or TRBV12-4 to TRBJ2-1; TRBD1 fits 8 bases in the junction. The receptor's source is a girl aged 10 to 17 with multiple sclerosis. The sample was blood. The sequenced DNA is TGTGCCAGCAGCCGGACAGGGAACTCCTACAATGAGCAGTTCTTC. This codes for CASSRTGNSYNEQFF.